Listed below are T cell receptor beta chains from one sample, sequenced in a study of Graves' ophthalmopathy and Graves' hyperthyroidism. Each CDR3 protein gets one entry after TCRdb re-called the multiplex PCR reads with MiXCR. The repertoire has just over 600,000 distinct CDR3 sequences, about a fifth of them found once; the top ten carry roughly 7.4%. The sequenced material came from peripheral blood. The origin of the receptors is a woman between 18 and 29 years old with stable Graves' hyperthyroidism. Some clones in this sample may be carry-over from other donors' samples. Both conserved end residues are trimmed from each CDR3. The order of the fields is CDR3 length, J gene, V gene, CDR3 protein.

>12|TRBJ2-7|TRBV9
ASSVAGGWEEQY
>13|TRBJ1-2|TRBV28
ASRHNDRGCYGYT
>15|TRBJ1-2|TRBV4-1
ASSPPLGGRRGYGYT
>13|TRBJ2-2|TRBV6-2/TRBV6-3
ASSYVLPGTGELF
>11|TRBJ1-1|TRBV7-3
ASSFTLNTEAF
>15|TRBJ1-1|TRBV11-3
ASSLVMTAAMNTEAF
>14|TRBJ1-2|TRBV28
ASSLRGRIVRDGYT
>13|TRBJ1-1|TRBV2
ASSEDAGGGTEAF
>11|TRBJ2-7|TRBV20-1
SASRTGGYEQY
>12|TRBJ2-7|TRBV12-3/TRBV12-4
ASSFRDSLYEQY
>9|TRBJ1-1|TRBV20-1
SARRDIEAF
>11|TRBJ2-7|TRBV20-1
SAPRKGLVEQY
>12|TRBJ1-2|TRBV12-3/TRBV12-4
ASSIGFPTPGDT
>12|TRBJ1-2|TRBV15
ATSRPGGNYGYT
>11|TRBJ1-5|TRBV29-1
SVGGLAGQPQH
>10|TRBJ2-7|TRBV29-1
SVGDRGYEQY
>11|TRBJ1-2|TRBV28
ASSLPDYYGYT
>12|TRBJ2-3|TRBV6-2/TRBV6-3
ASIRSLVTDTQY
>13|TRBJ2-5|TRBV28
ASSDPLRGKGTQY
>11|TRBJ2-5|TRBV19
ASTFRGGETQY
>10|TRBJ2-7|TRBV29-1
SVGQAAYEQY
>14|TRBJ2-7|TRBV4-2
ASSHNLWQGSYEQY
>13|TRBJ1-1|TRBV4-2
ASSLDRALGAEAF
>9|TRBJ2-7|TRBV6-2/TRBV6-3
ASVSRYEQY
>14|TRBJ1-5|TRBV19
ASSPPTEFSNQPQH
>12|TRBJ2-7|TRBV27
ASSLKGGAYEQY
>12|TRBJ1-1|TRBV6-1
ASRGTGVNTEAF
>13|TRBJ2-6|TRBV11-2
ASSFGGAGANVLT
>11|TRBJ1-5|TRBV2
ASSDVSNQPQH
>12|TRBJ1-2|TRBV28
ASNHRGALYGYT
>11|TRBJ2-5|TRBV7-9
ASSTRGGETQY
>12|TRBJ2-5|TRBV6-4
ASSGKGLGETQY
>13|TRBJ2-7|TRBV12-3/TRBV12-4
ASRTGSGAYYEQY
>15|TRBJ2-2|TRBV12-3/TRBV12-4
ASSSSSGTRLAGELF
>10|TRBJ1-1|TRBV19
ASSWSRTEAF
>11|TRBJ1-2|TRBV5-4
ASSPPIGRGYT
>14|TRBJ1-1|TRBV30
AWSGGQGRRNTEAF
>12|TRBJ1-6|TRBV25-1
ASAEQGGGSPLH
>12|TRBJ1-1|TRBV19
ASSIGGASTEAF
>13|TRBJ1-2|TRBV18
ASSPSGQTNYGYT
>12|TRBJ1-3|TRBV7-9
ASSRQESGNTIY
>15|TRBJ1-5|TRBV27
ASSSLRVDSAIKPQH
>10|TRBJ1-2|TRBV20-1
SAARGHRGYT
>12|TRBJ1-2|TRBV7-2
ASSPEGRNYGYT
>13|TRBJ2-7|TRBV3-1
ASNLRTSGSRKQY
>12|TRBJ2-2|TRBV5-5
ASILTSGVGELF
>13|TRBJ2-5|TRBV5-1
ASSRIPGTWETQY
>12|TRBJ2-7|TRBV6-5
ASRAPGRIYEQY
>14|TRBJ2-2|TRBV9
ASSVGDRKFTGELF
>13|TRBJ1-2|TRBV11-2
ASFRAGHGEHGYT
>13|TRBJ1-5|TRBV28
ASSLSKWGNQPQH
>16|TRBJ2-4|TRBV11-2
ASSSSKGGRVFTNIQY
>14|TRBJ1-5|TRBV6-1
ASSGVPPGRNQPQH
>14|TRBJ2-7|TRBV28
ASSPITSGPSYEQY
>13|TRBJ1-2|TRBV12-3/TRBV12-4
ASSRQGTLDYGYT